This TCR beta chain was recovered during a study of response to subunit inactivated influenza vaccine. Study-level findings and limits: With each seasonal influenza vaccination, the authors suggested, few new T cells are recruited.

Deletions cut 5 bases from V and 5 bases from J, with 10 bases between. CDR1 is LGHNA and CDR2 is YSLEER in the germline V gene. The CDR3 length is 13 residues. This clonotype was recorded at least ten times. Its target is not known. TCRdb reprocessed the RT-PCR reads via MiXCR and lists one record per CDR3 protein. The repertoire holds some 300,000 distinct CDR3 sequences, with about 20% as singletons. This sequence joins TRBV4-3 and TRBJ1-5; weak D call: TRBD1 (6 bases). This receptor was obtained from a man aged 50 to 69 who received an inactivated influenza vaccine. Sequences were derived from PBMCs from blood, sampled about 20 months after vaccination. CDR3 sequence reads: CASSSDRYQPQHF. Written as DNA, the CDR3 is TGCGCCAGCAGCTCGGACAGATATCAGCCCCAGCATTTT.